The 27 T cell receptor beta chains in this list originate from one sample, sequenced in a study of T-cell reconstitution after alpha-beta-depleted transplantation in children (dated by TCRdb to about 2016). The treatment or condition label, as the study defines it: allogeneic hematopoietic cell transplantation with graft depleted of TCRalphabeta T cells and CD19 B cells. The library was generated by PCR. This sample was sequenced with an Illumina HiSeq 2500. To normalize quantification of the TCRbeta repertoire, the TCR libraries were built with molecular barcoding that relied on unique molecular identifiers. The public reads were reprocessed in TCRdb via fastp at Q25 and MiXCR, keeping in-frame beta chains. CDR3 protein duplicates are merged, each entry listing the most common genes and DNA. The sample has 400,000 to 450,000 distinct CDR3 sequences on record, about 45% of them singletons. The top ten clones comprise approximately 25% of the sample.

The sequencing here drew on PBMCs, taken before TCRalphabeta/CD19-depleted stem cell transplant. These receptors were collected from a girl aged 2-15 years with aplastic anemia, due to receive a stem cell transplant.

The V and J genes are TRBV11-3 and TRBJ2-1, with a possible D match to TRBD2 (6 bases). The CDR3 is 12 amino acids. The germline gives CDR1 SGHNT, CDR2 YENEEA. V was clipped by 3 bases and J by 10 bases, with 10 bases between them. The CDR3 sequence: CASSFGRGEQFF. CDR3 DNA: TGTGCCAGCAGCTTCGGGCGGGGCGAGCAGTTCTTC.

In its sample, this clonotype was seen many times. This rearrangement joins TRBV7-6 to TRBJ2-1; the match to TRBD2 covers 9 bases. Per germline, CDR1 SGHVS and CDR2 FNYEAQ. With V trimmed by 5 bases and J by 5 bases, 4 bases remained unmatched. The CDR3 runs 14 residues. The CDR3 sequence: CASSGGLADNEQFF. The CDR3 nucleotides read TGTGCCAGCAGCGGGGGACTAGCTGACAATGAGCAGTTCTTC.

The chain employs TRBV20-1 and TRBJ2-7; TRBD1 or TRBD2 may be the D gene (5 bases each). The CDR3 totals 15 residues. The V gene lost 6 bases and the J gene lost 1 base, with 19 bases spanning the gap. Germline CDR1 is DFQATT and CDR2 is SNEGSKA (reference sequence). CDR3 DNA sequence: TGCAGTGCCTATGTCCGGGACCCCCTTTCCTACGAGCAGTACTTC. Translated, it gives CSAYVRDPLSYEQYF.

The chain carries TRBV19 and TRBJ2-2; D call uncertain. CDR3 size: 14 residues. CDR1 LNHDA and CDR2 SQIVND come from the germline V gene (reference sequence). Trimming cost V 4 bases and J 1 base, with 7 bases left between them. Written as DNA, the CDR3 is TGTGCCAGTAGTAATGCACGGAACACCGGGGAGCTGTTTTTT. Protein: CASSNARNTGELFF.

This chain uses TRBV5-1 with TRBJ2-7; TRBD1 or TRBD2 may be the D gene (5 bases each). Germline assignment: CDR1 SGHRS and CDR2 YFSETQ. The CDR3 runs 14 residues. The V and J ends lost 4 bases and 2 bases respectively, with 13 bases between them. The CDR3 region has the DNA TGCGCCAGCAGCCAACGGGACCCAGCCTACGAGCAGTACTTC. Translated, it gives CASSQRDPAYEQYF.

This rearrangement joins TRBV5-1 to TRBJ1-6, with no clear D. Germline values: CDR1 SGHRS, CDR2 YFSETQ. This CDR3 is 13 amino acids long. V dropped 7 bases and J dropped 10 bases, with 15 bases sitting between them. The DNA of the CDR3 is TGCGCCAGCCGACAACGGACGGGATCACCCCTCCACTTT. Its protein is CASRQRTGSPLHF.

This clonotype was observed a handful of times. The chain employs TRBV6-5 and TRBJ2-1; D is ambiguous. Per germline, CDR1 MNHEY and CDR2 SVGAGI. CDR3 size: 12 residues. V lost 5 bases and J 6 bases, leaving 8 bases between the germline ends. CDR3 DNA: TGTGCCAGCAGTAACAATCCCAATGAGCAGTTCTTC. This sequence encodes CASSNNPNEQFF.

The chain uses TRBV10-1 and TRBJ2-1; D not certain. Trimming took 2 bases from V and 9 from J, leaving 8 bases between them. Per the germline V gene, CDR1 is WNHNN and CDR2 is SYGVQD (reference sequence). This CDR3 is built from 12 residues. CDR3 sequence reads: CASSEPLGEQFF. The CDR3 nucleotides read TGCGCCAGCAGTGAGCCCTTGGGTGAGCAGTTCTTC.

V gene TRBV6-4 combines with J gene TRBJ2-7; D unclear. V was pared by 8 bases and J by 0 bases, with 11 bases between. This CDR3 is 13 amino acids long. Germline assignment: CDR1 MRHNA and CDR2 SNTAGT. CDR3: CASLWGSSYEQYF. Here the CDR3 DNA reads TGTGCCAGCCTTTGGGGATCCTCCTACGAGCAGTACTTC.

This clonotype turned up a few times. V gene TRBV20-1 combines with J gene TRBJ2-3; TRBD1 might be the D (6 bases). This CDR3 comprises 12 residues. Germline assignment: CDR1 DFQATT and CDR2 SNEGSKA (reference sequence). The V end was cut by 6 bases, the J end by 4 bases, with 11 bases between. The CDR3 DNA is TGCAGTGCCCCCAGGGGTGCAGATACGCAGTATTTT. Translating gives CSAPRGADTQYF.

This clonotype was counted at least ten times. The J gene is TRBJ1-5, the V gene TRBV5-1; no clear D gene. V lost 2 bases, J lost 3 bases, and 6 bases lay in between. This CDR3 comprises 13 residues. Germline lookup yields CDR1 SGHRS and CDR2 YFSETQ. CDR3 coding DNA: TGCGCCAGCAGCTTCCGGGTCAATCAGCCCCAGCATTTT. Protein sequence: CASSFRVNQPQHF.

In its sample, this clonotype was seen a few times. This chain uses TRBV12-3 or TRBV12-4 with TRBJ2-1; 10 bases align to TRBD2. CDR3 length: 15 residues. Germline trimming cut 5 bases from V and 13 bases from J; bases unmatched to any gene: 14. CDR3: CASSPRAGGSYGQFF. CDR3 nucleotides: TGTGCCAGCAGTCCCCGAGCGGGAGGGTCCTATGGTCAGTTCTTC.

This clonotype was seen only a few times. The rearrangement links TRBV5-1 to TRBJ1-2; TRBD1 is a possible D gene (5 bases). Germline V lookup: CDR1 SGHRS, CDR2 YFSETQ. Trimming pared 3 bases from V and 7 bases from J, leaving 22 bases between. This CDR3 contains 16 residues. The CDR3 sequence is CASSSSDSGGSSGYTF. The CDR3 coding sequence is TGCGCCAGCAGCTCGTCCGACTCTGGGGGAAGCTCTGGCTACACCTTC.

In its sample, this clonotype was seen a few times. The chain carries TRBV28 and TRBJ2-1, with TRBD2 as a possible D gene (5 bases). In germline, CDR1 is MDHEN, CDR2 SYDVKM. Trimming removed 6 bases at V and 4 bases at J, with 19 bases between. CDR3 length: 16 amino acids. The CDR3, as DNA: TGTGCCAGCAGACCGACTGGGCTAGCTTCGTACAATGAGCAGTTCTTC. Its protein is CASRPTGLASYNEQFF.

This clonotype was observed a few times. This chain joins TRBV5-1 and TRBJ2-5, with D perhaps matching TRBD2 (6 bases). The CDR3 consists of 17 residues. V shed 0 bases and J shed 4 bases, with 19 bases lying between them. Germline CDR1 SGHRS, CDR2 YFSETQ. The CDR3 here is CASSLETGVRRVETQYF. DNA of the CDR3: TGCGCCAGCAGCTTGGAAACGGGAGTAAGGCGAGTAGAGACCCAGTACTTC.

The J gene is TRBJ1-1, the V gene TRBV27, with D unclear. CDR3 length: 15 residues. In germline, CDR1 is MNHEY, CDR2 SMNVEV (reference sequence). V was trimmed by 3 bases and J by 0 bases, leaving 11 bases between them. CDR3 DNA sequence: TGTGCCAGCAGTTTGACCGAACTCATGAACACTGAAGCTTTCTTT. Translation: CASSLTELMNTEAFF.

This clonotype was recorded only once. The genes are TRBV6-2 or TRBV6-3 and TRBJ2-4; D is uncertain. Trimming cost V 6 bases and J 0 bases, with 15 bases left between them. CDR3 length: 16 residues. Germline V CDR1 and CDR2: MNHEY, SVGEGT. As DNA, the CDR3 is TGTGCCAGCAGCCTCGGGTTGAGACTAGCCAAAAACATTCAGTACTTC. Protein sequence: CASSLGLRLAKNIQYF.

This clonotype was seen a handful of times. V gene TRBV4-3 combines with J gene TRBJ2-1; the D is unclear. Trimming took off 6 bases at V and 9 bases at J, with 21 bases between the two ends. Germline V gene sequence: CDR1 LGHNA, CDR2 YSLEER. The CDR3 is 15 residues long. In nucleotides, the CDR3 is TGCGCCAGCAGTCCAAGTGTAATATTGGTTGCTGAGCAGTTCTTC. It encodes CASSPSVILVAEQFF.

Only a few counts were recorded for this clonotype. The rearrangement uses TRBV28 and TRBJ2-3; D is possibly TRBD1 or TRBD2 (5 bases each). CDR3 length: 19 amino acids. CDR1 and CDR2 from the germline V gene are MDHEN and SYDVKM. V was clipped by 5 bases and J by 1 base, with 25 bases between them. The DNA of the CDR3 is TGTGCCAGCAGTCCCCCTCCCACCCTGGGCCCGGGGCGCACAGATACGCAGTATTTT. Residues: CASSPPPTLGPGRTDTQYF.

This clonotype was observed a few times. The chain has TRBV27 and TRBJ2-4; D is uncertain. Per germline, CDR1 MNHEY and CDR2 SMNVEV (reference sequence). With 2 bases removed from V and 7 bases from J, the gap between germline ends came to 9 bases. This CDR3 has 13 amino acids. CDR3 protein: CASSLGRMNIQYF. The CDR3 DNA reads TGTGCCAGCAGTTTAGGCCGTATGAACATTCAGTACTTC.

In this sample, this clonotype turned up many times. The chain uses TRBV6-5 and TRBJ1-1; D possibly corresponds to TRBD1 (6 bases). The germline V gene has CDR1 MNHEY and CDR2 SVGAGI. The V end lost 8 bases, the J end lost 1 base, and 14 bases lay between the germline ends. The CDR3 consists of 14 residues. The chain's CDR3 is CASLYRGGNTEAFF. CDR3 DNA sequence: TGTGCCAGCCTATATAGGGGGGGGAACACTGAAGCTTTCTTT.

Comments on this clonotype: Possible read error: a much larger clone is one base away. The chain couples TRBV7-2 to TRBJ1-2, with a weak D call TRBD1 (5 bases). Germline V CDR1 and CDR2: SGHTA, FQGNSA. The CDR3 runs 13 residues. The CDR3 DNA reads as TGTGCCAGCAGCTCAGGGTTGCGCTATAGCTACACCTTC. Translating it yields CASSSGLRYSYTF.

The genes are TRBV29-1 and TRBJ2-7; possibly TRBD2 for D (5 bases). CDR1 is SQVTM and CDR2 is ANQGSEA in the germline V gene. The CDR3 loop spans 13 amino acids. V dropped 7 bases and J dropped 3 bases, with 16 bases sitting between them. Written as DNA, the CDR3 is TGCAGCGCTTCCGAGGGAGAATTCTACGAGCAGTACTTC. Residues: CSASEGEFYEQYF.

This rearrangement joins TRBV15 to TRBJ1-3, with no clear D. Trimming shortened V by 0 bases and J by 0 bases, and 9 bases separated the two germline ends. CDR1 LNHNV and CDR2 YYDKDF come from the germline V gene (reference sequence). The CDR3 totals 16 residues. CDR3 DNA: TGTGCCACCAGCAGAGATCCACCAAGCTCTGGAAACACCATATATTTT. It codes for CATSRDPPSSGNTIYF.

This rearrangement joins TRBV7-3 to TRBJ2-5, with 9 bases lining up with TRBD2. The CDR3 is 16 amino acids. Trimming cost V 3 bases and J 0 bases; bases outside gene matches: 5. Per the germline V gene, CDR1 is SGHTA and CDR2 is FQGTGA. The DNA of the CDR3 is TGTGCCAGCAGCTTCACCAGCGGGGGGTACCAAGAGACCCAGTACTTC. This sequence encodes CASSFTSGGYQETQYF.

The rearrangement uses TRBV5-1 and TRBJ2-5; no clear D gene. This CDR3 contains 14 residues. Germline V lookup: CDR1 SGHRS, CDR2 YFSETQ. The V end was cut by 4 bases, the J end by 3 bases, with 13 bases between. The CDR3 loop reads CASSDDHYKETQYF. DNA of the CDR3: TGCGCCAGCAGCGACGATCATTACAAAGAGACCCAGTACTTC.

The chain joins TRBV5-1 to TRBJ1-1; D is unresolved. Per germline, CDR1 SGHRS and CDR2 YFSETQ. This CDR3 spans 14 amino acids. With 1 base removed from V and 0 bases from J, the gap between germline ends came to 7 bases. CDR3 bases: TGCGCCAGCAGCTTGTCCTGGTTGAACACTGAAGCTTTCTTT. Protein: CASSLSWLNTEAFF.